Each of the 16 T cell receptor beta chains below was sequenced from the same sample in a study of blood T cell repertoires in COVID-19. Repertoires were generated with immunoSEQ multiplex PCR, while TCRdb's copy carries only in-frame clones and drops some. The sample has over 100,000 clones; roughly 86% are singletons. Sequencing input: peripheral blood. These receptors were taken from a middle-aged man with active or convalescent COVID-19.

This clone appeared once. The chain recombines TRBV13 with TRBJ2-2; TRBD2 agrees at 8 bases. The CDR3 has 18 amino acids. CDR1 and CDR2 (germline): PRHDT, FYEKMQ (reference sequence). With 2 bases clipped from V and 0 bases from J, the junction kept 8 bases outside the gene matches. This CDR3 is CASSLTAGGQTNTGELFF. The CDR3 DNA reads TGTGCCAGCAGCTTAACGGCGGGGGGCCAAACGAACACCGGGGAGCTGTTTTTT.

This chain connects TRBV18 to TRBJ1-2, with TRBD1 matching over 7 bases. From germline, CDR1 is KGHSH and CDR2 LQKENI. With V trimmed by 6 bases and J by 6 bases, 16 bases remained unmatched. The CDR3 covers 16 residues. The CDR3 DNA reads TGTGCCAGCTCGCCCATCCGGACAGGAGACACTGATGGCTACACCTTC. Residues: CASSPIRTGDTDGYTF. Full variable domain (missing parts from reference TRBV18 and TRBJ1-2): NAGVMQNPRHLVRRRGQEARLRCSPMKGHSHVYWYRQLPEEGLKFMVYLQKENIIDESGMPKERFSAEFPKEGPSILRIQQVVRGDSAAYFCASSPIRTGDTDGYTFGSGTRLTVV.

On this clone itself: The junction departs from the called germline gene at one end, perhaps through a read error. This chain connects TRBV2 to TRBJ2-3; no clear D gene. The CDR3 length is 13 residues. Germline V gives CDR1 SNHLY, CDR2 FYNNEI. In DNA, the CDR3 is TGTGACAGCTCCCCAGGCAACACAGATACGCAGTATTTT. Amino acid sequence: CDSSPGNTDTQYF.

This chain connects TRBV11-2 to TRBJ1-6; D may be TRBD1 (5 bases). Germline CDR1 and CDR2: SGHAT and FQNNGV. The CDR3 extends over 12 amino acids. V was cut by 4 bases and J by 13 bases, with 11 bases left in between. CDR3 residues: CASSSRGGPLHF. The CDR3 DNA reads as TGTGCCAGCAGCTCCCGCGGGGGGCCCCTCCACTTT.

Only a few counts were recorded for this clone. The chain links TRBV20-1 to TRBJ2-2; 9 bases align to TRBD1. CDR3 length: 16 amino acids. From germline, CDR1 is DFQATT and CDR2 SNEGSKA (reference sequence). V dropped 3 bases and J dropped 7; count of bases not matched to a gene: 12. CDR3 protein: CSASLQGARDFGELFF. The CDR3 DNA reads TGCAGTGCTAGTTTACAGGGGGCGCGGGACTTCGGGGAGCTGTTTTTT.

For the CDR3, the DNA is TGTGCCATCAGGGGGACTAGCGGGGCCTCCTACGAGCAGTACTTC. Translation gives CAIRGTSGASYEQYF. The rearrangement links TRBV10-3 to TRBJ2-7; 13 nucleotides line up with TRBD2. The CDR3 contains 15 residues. Trimming cost V 6 bases and J 0 bases; bases outside gene matches: 2. Germline V gives CDR1 ENHRY, CDR2 SYGVKD.

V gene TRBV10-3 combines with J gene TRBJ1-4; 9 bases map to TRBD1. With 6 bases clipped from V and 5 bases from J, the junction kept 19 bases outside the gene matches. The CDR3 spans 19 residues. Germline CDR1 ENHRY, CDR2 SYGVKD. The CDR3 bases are TGTGCCATCAGCCCCGGTGGTACAGGGGGCGCCGATGAAAATGAAAAACTGTTTTTT. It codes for CAISPGGTGGADENEKLFF.

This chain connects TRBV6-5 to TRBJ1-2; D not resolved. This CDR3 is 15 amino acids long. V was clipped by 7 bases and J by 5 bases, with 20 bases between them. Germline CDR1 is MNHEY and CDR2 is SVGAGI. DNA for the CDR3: TGTGCCAGCAACTCGGCAGGCCAGTCGGCTTATGGCTACACCTTC. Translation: CASNSAGQSAYGYTF.

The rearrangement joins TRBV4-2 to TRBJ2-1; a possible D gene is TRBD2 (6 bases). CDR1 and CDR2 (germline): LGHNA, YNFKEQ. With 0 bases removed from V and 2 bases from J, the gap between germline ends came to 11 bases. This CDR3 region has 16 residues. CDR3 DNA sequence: TGTGCCAGCAGCCAAGACGGCGGGGCCCCCTACAATGAGCAGTTCTTC. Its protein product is CASSQDGGAPYNEQFF.

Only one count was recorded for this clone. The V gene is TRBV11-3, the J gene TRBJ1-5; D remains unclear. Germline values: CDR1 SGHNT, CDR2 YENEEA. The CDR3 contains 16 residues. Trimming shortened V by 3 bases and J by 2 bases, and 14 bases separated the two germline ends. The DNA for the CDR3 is TGTGCCAGCAGCTTTGGGAGGGAAATCCGCAATCAGCCCCAGCATTTT. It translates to CASSFGREIRNQPQHF.

In nucleotides, the CDR3 is TGTGCCTGGAGTCGCGGGACGGCTAGCACAGATACGCAGTATTTT. Protein: CAWSRGTASTDTQYF. The V gene is TRBV30, the J gene TRBJ2-3; tentative D call: TRBD2 (6 bases). Germline V gene sequence: CDR1 GTSNPN, CDR2 SVGIG (reference sequence). Trimming pared 2 bases from V and 0 bases from J, leaving 12 bases between. CDR3 length: 15 residues.

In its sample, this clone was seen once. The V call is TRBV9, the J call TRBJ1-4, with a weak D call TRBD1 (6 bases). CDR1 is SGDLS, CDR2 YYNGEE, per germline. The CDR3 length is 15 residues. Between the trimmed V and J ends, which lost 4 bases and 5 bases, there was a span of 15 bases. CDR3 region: CASSPQGSYNEKLFF. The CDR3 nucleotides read TGTGCCAGCAGCCCTCAGGGGTCTTACAATGAAAAACTGTTTTTT.

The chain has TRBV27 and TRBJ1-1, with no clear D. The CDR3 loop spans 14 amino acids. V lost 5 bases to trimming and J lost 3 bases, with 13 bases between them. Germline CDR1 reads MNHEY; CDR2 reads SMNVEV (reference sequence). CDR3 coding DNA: TGTGCCAGCAGTCCCCCTGACGAGGACACTGAAGCTTTCTTT. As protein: CASSPPDEDTEAFF.

Written as DNA, the CDR3 is TGTGCCAGCAGTGAAACAGGTGATGAGCAGTTCTTC. Translated: CASSETGDEQFF. V usage is TRBV2 and J usage is TRBJ2-1, with D perhaps matching TRBD1 (5 bases). The CDR3 has 12 residues. Trimming shortened V by 2 bases and J by 8 bases, and 7 bases separated the two germline ends. Germline-derived CDR1 and CDR2 are SNHLY and FYNNEI.

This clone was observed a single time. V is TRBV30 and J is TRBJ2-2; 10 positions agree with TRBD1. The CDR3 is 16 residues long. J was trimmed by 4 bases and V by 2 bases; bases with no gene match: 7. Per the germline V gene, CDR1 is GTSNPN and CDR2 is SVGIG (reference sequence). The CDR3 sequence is CAWSPSWTGGTGELFF. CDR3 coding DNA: TGTGCCTGGAGTCCCTCTTGGACAGGGGGCACCGGGGAGCTGTTTTTT.

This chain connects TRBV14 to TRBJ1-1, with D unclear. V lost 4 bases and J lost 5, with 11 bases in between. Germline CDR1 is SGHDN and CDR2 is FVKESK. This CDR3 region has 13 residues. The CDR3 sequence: CASSPGGWTEAFF. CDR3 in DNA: TGTGCCAGCAGCCCTGGAGGGTGGACTGAAGCTTTCTTT.